These 18 T cell receptor beta chains share one sample of origin, sequenced in a study of T cell repertoires in cytomegalovirus infection. Their antigens are not known. MiXCR was run by TCRdb on the reads, yielding one entry per CDR3 protein. The repertoire has roughly 500,000 distinct CDR3 sequences, more than 30% of them found once; the top ten carry 15% to 20%. The sample in question was cultured PBMCs, obtained from culture after CMV antigen stimulation. These receptors were collected from a human donor in good health (CMV status not recorded). Some clones in this sample may be carry-over from other donors' samples.

The V and J genes are TRBV6-5 and TRBJ2-3, with 9 bases matching TRBD1. The V segment lost 2 bases and the J segment 4 bases; nucleotides outside the gene matches: 10. The CDR3 spans 17 residues. Germline V gives CDR1 MNHEY, CDR2 SVGAGI. In DNA form, the CDR3 reads TGTGCCAGCAGTTACGCTCTAACCGGGACAGGGCCAGATACGCAGTATTTT. It codes for CASSYALTGTGPDTQYF.

In its sample, this clonotype was seen many times. The CDR3 coding sequence is TGTGCCAGCAGTTCCGGGACCCCGACGACGGAGACCCAGTACTTC. Translating it yields CASSSGTPTTETQYF. The chain employs TRBV7-2 and TRBJ2-5; D may correspond to TRBD1 or TRBD2 (5 bases each). Germline V gene sequence: CDR1 SGHTA, CDR2 FQGNSA. With 6 bases removed from V and 5 bases from J, the gap between germline ends came to 19 bases. The CDR3 is 15 amino acids.

The CDR3 loop is CATSRDYQGTGNTIYF. CDR3 nucleotides: TGTGCCACCAGCAGAGACTACCAGGGAACGGGAAACACCATATATTTT. V usage is TRBV15 and J usage is TRBJ1-3; D may be TRBD1 (5 bases). The CDR3 consists of 16 residues. The V end was cut by 0 bases, the J end by 4 bases, with 13 bases between. Germline V gives CDR1 LNHNV, CDR2 YYDKDF (reference sequence).

This clonotype has just a few counts. The genes are TRBV18 and TRBJ2-7; tentative D call: TRBD2 (6 bases). The ends were cut back, 0 bases at V and 4 bases at J, with 10 bases in the middle. CDR3 length: 14 residues. Looked up from germline, CDR1 is KGHSH and CDR2 is LQKENI. The CDR3, as DNA: TGTGCCAGCTCACCACCCGGGAGACTTTACGAGCAGTACTTC. Encoded protein: CASSPPGRLYEQYF.

The rearrangement uses TRBV6-2 or TRBV6-3 and TRBJ2-4, with TRBD1 matching 8 bases. The V and J ends lost 7 bases and 6 bases, in that order; junction bases with no gene match: 8. The germline V gene encodes CDR1 MNHEY and CDR2 SVGEGT. The CDR3 is 14 amino acids. The CDR3 DNA follows: TGTGCCAGCAACGGAGGACAGGGAGGAAACATTCAGTACTTC. This codes for CASNGGQGGNIQYF.

This clonotype was seen more than once but under ten times. The gene calls are TRBV6-2 or TRBV6-3 and TRBJ2-1, with 9 bases fitting TRBD1. In germline, CDR1 is MNHEY, CDR2 SVGEGT. This CDR3 region has 15 residues. Germline trimming cut 6 bases from V and 4 bases from J; bases unmatched to any gene: 7. The CDR3, as DNA: TGTGCCAGCAGGAAACAGGGGGCGGGTTACAATGAGCAGTTCTTC. It specifies CASRKQGAGYNEQFF.

The sample holds a few counts of this clonotype. This chain connects TRBV28 to TRBJ1-6; D possibly corresponds to TRBD1 (5 bases). The CDR3 is made up of 18 amino acids. CDR1 and CDR2 from the germline V gene are MDHEN and SYDVKM. V gave up 6 bases and J gave up 9 bases, with 27 bases separating them. The CDR3: CASSEFMIRGAMASPLHF. The CDR3 DNA is TGTGCCAGCAGCGAGTTTATGATTAGGGGCGCGATGGCTTCACCCCTCCACTTT.

This chain uses TRBV7-8 with TRBJ1-1; no clear D. This CDR3 contains 15 residues. V lost 0 bases, J lost 5 bases, and 13 bases lay in between. Germline CDR1 is SGHVS and CDR2 is FQNEAQ. The CDR3 loop is CASSLARSRQTEAFF. The CDR3 coding sequence is TGTGCCAGCAGCTTAGCGAGAAGCAGGCAAACTGAAGCTTTCTTT.

The sample holds a few counts of this clonotype. This chain connects TRBV7-6 to TRBJ2-1; possible D gene TRBD2, 6 bases. Per the germline V gene, CDR1 is SGHVS and CDR2 is FNYEAQ. The CDR3 is 15 amino acids. Trimming took off 5 bases at V and 3 bases at J, with 14 bases between the two ends. The CDR3: CASSPRDWVYNEQFF. In nucleotides, the CDR3 is TGTGCCAGCAGCCCCCGGGACTGGGTCTACAATGAGCAGTTCTTC.

The CDR3 DNA follows: TGTGCCAGCAGCTTAGAATCTAGCATGAACACTGAAGCTTTCTTT. It translates to CASSLESSMNTEAFF. The V and J genes are TRBV7-2 and TRBJ1-1; no clear D. This CDR3 contains 15 residues. In germline, CDR1 is SGHTA, CDR2 FQGNSA. The ends were cut back, 1 base at V and 0 bases at J, with 9 bases in the middle.

This clonotype appeared a few times. The chain employs TRBV4-1 and TRBJ1-4, with TRBD1 matching 9 bases. This CDR3 contains 17 residues. The V segment lost 4 bases and the J segment 5 bases; nucleotides outside the gene matches: 11. Germline V gene sequence: CDR1 MGHRA, CDR2 YSYEKL. This chain's CDR3 is CASSLTQFGTGNEKLFF. The DNA for the CDR3 is TGCGCCAGCAGCCTCACGCAATTCGGGACAGGGAATGAAAAACTGTTTTTT.

This clonotype was recorded a few times. The gene calls are TRBV4-1 and TRBJ1-1; 8 bases line up with TRBD1. This CDR3 comprises 16 residues. Trimming took 1 base from V and 4 from J; bases not matched to a gene: 8. Per the germline V gene, CDR1 is MGHRA and CDR2 is YSYEKL. CDR3 nucleotide sequence: TGCGCCAGCAGCCAAGCCGCAGGGGGCGCGGGCACTGAAGCTTTCTTT. Amino acids: CASSQAAGGAGTEAFF.

The rearrangement links TRBV18 to TRBJ2-2; 7 positions match TRBD1. This CDR3 has 14 residues. V shed 6 bases and J 4 bases; nucleotides not matched to a gene: 5. Germline values: CDR1 KGHSH, CDR2 LQKENI. The CDR3 bases are TGTGCCAGCTCCGACAGGGCGGCCACCGGGGAGCTGTTTTTT. Amino acids: CASSDRAATGELFF.

The rearrangement uses TRBV25-1 and TRBJ1-2, with D possibly TRBD1 on 5 matching bases. V was cut by 1 base and J by 1 base, with 10 bases left in between. Germline values: CDR1 MGHDK, CDR2 SYGVNS. The CDR3 is 15 residues long. The CDR3 region is CASSESGTVNYGYTF. In nucleotides, the CDR3 is TGTGCCAGCAGTGAATCGGGGACGGTTAACTATGGCTACACCTTC.

This clonotype occurred once. The chain couples TRBV25-1 to TRBJ2-1; TRBD1 aligns across 7 bases. Germline loops: CDR1 MGHDK, CDR2 SYGVNS. With 7 bases clipped from V and 3 bases from J, the junction kept 6 bases outside the gene matches. The CDR3 is 14 residues long. The CDR3 protein is CASTPGTDYNEQFF. CDR3 nucleotide sequence: TGTGCCAGCACCCCCGGGACAGACTACAATGAGCAGTTCTTC.

Remarks on this clonotype: One end of the junction varies from germline; a read error may be responsible. The genes are TRBV7-6 and TRBJ2-5; D not certain. The length of the CDR3 is 15 residues. Germline CDR1 SGHVS, CDR2 FNYEAQ. The CDR3: CASSLRGRIQETQDF. CDR3 nucleotides: TGTGCCAGCAGCTTACGCGGCCGGATCCAAGAGACCCAGGACTTC.

This clonotype was observed a handful of times. The chain combines TRBV7-2 with TRBJ2-1; tentative D call: TRBD2 (7 bases). There are 17 residues in the CDR3. Germline V gene data show CDR1 as SGHTA and CDR2 as FQGNSA. V was cut by 0 bases and J by 2 bases, with 14 bases left in between. The CDR3: CASSLARGGSAYNEQFF. In nucleotides, the CDR3 is TGTGCCAGCAGCTTAGCGAGGGGGGGCTCTGCCTACAATGAGCAGTTCTTC. Filled out from reference TRBV7-2 and TRBJ2-1, the complete variable domain reads GAGVSQSPSNKVTEKGKDVELRCDPISGHTALYWYRQSLGQGLEFLIYFQGNSAPDKSGLPSDRFSAERTGGSVSTLTIQRTQQEDSAVYLCASSLARGGSAYNEQFFGPGTRLTVL.

CDR3 bases: TGTGCCAGCAGTACTCGGGGGAGCGGAGGCACTGAAGCTTTCTTT. Translated: CASSTRGSGGTEAFF. The chain has TRBV6-6 and TRBJ1-1, with D maybe TRBD1 (5 bases). The CDR3 runs to 15 residues. Germline V CDR1 and CDR2: MNHNY, SVGAGI (reference sequence). V was shortened by 5 bases and J by 4 bases, with 17 bases between the two germline ends.